This T cell receptor beta chain was found in a study of cytomegalovirus exposure and HLA in healthy donors. Study-level results: Later analysis showed most CMV-associated TCR beta chains appearing HLA-restricted. Sequencing depth roughly uniform across donors was assumed in presence/absence analyses. A link between a missense DCLRE1C variant and TCR beta V- and J-gene trimming emerged from a later analysis. Versus the approximately 670-donor mean, an Asian-associated ancestry cluster reportedly showed fewer N-insertions in a later analysis.

The germline V and J ends were trimmed by 6 bases and 2 bases, with 8 bases remaining between them. The CDR3 totals 12 residues. From germline, CDR1 is SNHLY and CDR2 FYNNEI. The PCR was carried out with 60 Vbeta primers and 13 Jbeta primers. Clones were sequenced by immunoSEQ multiplex PCR, and TCRdb holds only the in-frame ones, with some missing. In the table there are a few hundred thousand clones, roughly 80% of which are singletons. The table lists this clone with a few counts. Its antigen is undetermined. Material for sequencing was PBMCs. The chain recombines TRBV2 with TRBJ2-7; the D gene is possibly TRBD1 (5 bases). The sequence was obtained from a man aged 25-45 years in good health and CMV-seronegative. The CDR3 DNA sequence: TGTGCCAGCAGGATGGACACCTACGAGCAGTACTTC. It specifies CASRMDTYEQYF.